These 6 T cell receptor beta chains were all obtained from the same sample, sequenced in a study of CD8 T cells in Susac syndrome. When the RNA was reverse transcribed, random hexamers were used with an input of roughly 0.45 to 1 ug. TCRdb called the immunoSEQ multiplex PCR reads again in MiXCR, with one record for every CDR3 protein. The top ten hold around 0.093% of the sample, which has about 200,000 distinct CDR3 sequences, about 95% seen once. The specimen was CD4+ T cells from PBMCs. The receptors here all came from a human donor in good health.

The chain combines TRBV27 with TRBJ2-1; D is unclear. Germline V gene sequence: CDR1 MNHEY, CDR2 SMNVEV (reference sequence). Trimming removed 5 bases at V and 9 bases at J, with 14 bases between. The CDR3 is 13 residues long. CDR3 in DNA: TGTGCCAGCAGTGCTAACATCGGCGGTGAGCAGTTCTTC. It translates to CASSANIGGEQFF.

The V and J genes are TRBV29-1 and TRBJ2-5; the match to TRBD2 covers 12 bases. The germline V gene encodes CDR1 SQVTM and CDR2 ANQGSEA. The CDR3 spans 15 residues. Losses at the gene ends were 6 bases for V and 4 bases for J; bases not matched to a gene: 9. The CDR3 is CSVAAGLAGLETQYF. DNA for the CDR3: TGCAGCGTCGCCGCGGGACTAGCGGGCCTAGAGACCCAGTACTTC.

The V and J genes are TRBV14 and TRBJ2-2; D gene ambiguous. Deletions cut 2 bases from V and 8 bases from J, with 12 bases between. CDR3 size: 14 residues. The germline V gene encodes CDR1 SGHDN and CDR2 FVKESK. DNA for the CDR3: TGTGCCAGCAGCCAACACCTTAGCTCGGGGGAGCTGTTTTTT. Encoded protein: CASSQHLSSGELFF.

The V gene is TRBV29-1, the J gene TRBJ1-2, with 8 positions matching TRBD1. The ends lost 6 bases at V and 2 bases at J; junction bases unmatched: 11. Germline-derived CDR1 and CDR2 are SQVTM and ANQGSEA. This CDR3 has 15 residues. CDR3: CSVVPNRGRNYGYTF. CDR3 nucleotides: TGCAGCGTCGTGCCCAACAGGGGGAGGAACTATGGCTACACCTTC.

V and J are TRBV11-2 and TRBJ2-3; D call uncertain. The CDR3 extends over 14 amino acids. V was cut by 6 bases and J by 0 bases, with 10 bases left in between. Per the germline V gene, CDR1 is SGHAT and CDR2 is FQNNGV. The CDR3 DNA is TGTGCCAGCAGGTTAACTTATAGCACAGATACGCAGTATTTT. It codes for CASRLTYSTDTQYF.

V and J are TRBV5-6 and TRBJ2-7; D uncertain. Germline V gene lookup returns CDR1 SGHDT and CDR2 YYEEEE. This CDR3 comprises 13 residues. Trimming pared 0 bases from V and 2 bases from J, leaving 6 bases between. The CDR3 DNA reads as TGTGCCAGCAGCTTGGGAGGACCCTACGAGCAGTACGTC. It codes for CASSLGGPYEQYV.